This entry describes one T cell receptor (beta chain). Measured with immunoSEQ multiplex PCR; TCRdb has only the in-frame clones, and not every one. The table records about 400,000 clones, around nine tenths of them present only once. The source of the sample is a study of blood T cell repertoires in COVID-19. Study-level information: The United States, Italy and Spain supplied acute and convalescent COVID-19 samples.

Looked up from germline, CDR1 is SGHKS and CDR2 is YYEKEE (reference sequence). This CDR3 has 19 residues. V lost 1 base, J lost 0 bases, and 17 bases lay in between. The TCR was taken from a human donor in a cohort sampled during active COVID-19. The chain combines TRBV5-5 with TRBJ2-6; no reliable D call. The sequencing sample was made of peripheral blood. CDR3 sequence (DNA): TGTGCCAGCAGCTTGTATTACAGCCCTTCCTACTCTGGGGCCAACGTCCTGACTTTC. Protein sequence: CASSLYYSPSYSGANVLTF.